This is a list of T cell receptor beta chains from one sample in a study of T cells in Graves' hyperthyroidism and ophthalmopathy. TCRdb independently ran MiXCR on the multiplex PCR reads; one entry per CDR3 protein. Altogether 550,000 to 800,000 distinct CDR3 sequences are present, 15% to 20% being singletons, with the ten largest covering around 16%. The sample consisted of blood. The receptors were sampled from a man aged 50-59 years with Graves' hyperthyroidism. Both conserved end residues are part of each CDR3. The D gene is left open where the match is weak. Size is omitted from some rows. Given values are once, few, many or a class for expanded clones.

V,size,length,J,D,CDR3,DNA
TRBV30,-,16,TRBJ2-3,-,CAWGALGTTLLDTQYF,TGTGCCTGGGGCGCACTCGGGACAACACTTTTAGATACGCAGTATTTT
TRBV6-1,-,14,TRBJ2-3,-,CASSEWSPTDTQYF,TGTGCCAGCAGTGAATGGTCGCCCACAGATACGCAGTATTTT
TRBV6-6,many,16,TRBJ2-7,TRBD2,CASSYEAGLAGVEQYF,TGTGCCAGCAGTTACGAAGCAGGACTAGCGGGAGTCGAGCAGTACTTC
TRBV6-5,few,15,TRBJ1-1,-,CASSYSRTPNTEAFF,TGTGCCAGCAGTTACTCTCGGACACCTAACACTGAAGCTTTCTTT
TRBV19,few,13,TRBJ1-5,-,CASSITGNQPQHF,TGTGCCAGTAGTATTACGGGTAATCAGCCCCAGCATTTT
TRBV9,few,14,TRBJ2-3,TRBD1,CASSTRTGSDTQYF,TGTGCCAGCAGCACAAGGACAGGTAGTGATACGCAGTATTTT
TRBV2,many,14,TRBJ2-5,-,CASSPDRTRETQYF,TGTGCCAGCAGTCCGGACAGAACGAGGGAGACCCAGTACTTC
TRBV28,-,13,TRBJ2-5,-,CASFGRSWETQYF,TGTGCCAGCTTTGGGCGGAGTTGGGAGACCCAGTACTTC
TRBV3-1,few,15,TRBJ1-5,TRBD1,CASSQEGQGNQPQHF,TGTGCCAGCAGCCAAGAGGGACAGGGCAATCAGCCCCAGCATTTT
TRBV28,many,16,TRBJ2-7,-,CASSLIPGLQIEEQYF,TGTGCCAGCAGTTTAATACCGGGACTCCAAATCGAAGAGCAGTACTTC
TRBV18,many,13,TRBJ1-4,-,CASSPGLKEKLFF,TGTGCCAGCTCACCAGGGCTGAAAGAAAAACTGTTTTTT
TRBV12-3/TRBV12-4,-,13,TRBJ2-5,-,CASSSQVGETQYF,TGTGCCAGCAGCTCTCAGGTGGGCGAGACCCAGTACTTC
TRBV5-1,few,14,TRBJ2-7,TRBD1,CASSFGTGPYEQYF,TGCGCCAGCAGCTTCGGGACAGGGCCCTACGAGCAGTACTTC
TRBV28,few,15,TRBJ1-5,-,CASSLAGADYQPQHF,TGTGCCAGCAGCCTGGCAGGGGCCGACTATCAGCCCCAGCATTTT
TRBV19,-,15,TRBJ2-2,-,CASSIRHRDTGELFF,TGTGCCAGTAGTATAAGGCACCGGGACACCGGGGAGCTGTTTTTT
TRBV11-2,many,16,TRBJ2-1,TRBD2,CASSTRSSGTYNEQFF,TGTGCCAGCAGCACTAGGAGCAGCGGGACCTACAATGAGCAGTTCTTC
TRBV12-3/TRBV12-4,many,14,TRBJ1-2,-,CASTARRGVGGYTF,TGTGCCAGCACCGCCCGAAGGGGAGTAGGTGGCTACACCTTC
TRBV10-1,many,17,TRBJ2-1,TRBD2,CASSEPGLAGVNNEQFF,TGCGCCAGCAGTGAGCCCGGACTAGCGGGAGTCAACAATGAGCAGTTCTTC
TRBV12-3/TRBV12-4,-,14,TRBJ1-1,-,CASTNTVVNTEAFF,TGTGCCAGCACCAATACAGTAGTGAACACTGAAGCTTTCTTT
TRBV11-2,many,17,TRBJ2-7,TRBD2,CASSLITGGKANYEQYF,TGTGCCAGCAGCTTAATTACGGGAGGGAAGGCCAACTACGAGCAGTACTTC
TRBV12-3/TRBV12-4,-,17,TRBJ1-1,-,CASSWGRGSSMNTEAFF,TGTGCCAGCAGCTGGGGACGGGGGAGTTCCATGAACACTGAAGCTTTCTTT
TRBV3-1,many,11,TRBJ1-1,-,CASRLGGEAFF,TGTGCCAGCAGACTTGGAGGTGAGGCTTTCTTT
TRBV28,-,12,TRBJ2-7,TRBD1,CASTQGADEQYF,TGTGCCAGCACACAGGGGGCCGACGAGCAGTACTTC
TRBV12-3/TRBV12-4,-,15,TRBJ2-7,TRBD1,CASSPGDRGLDEQYF,TGTGCCAGCAGTCCAGGGGACAGGGGCCTTGACGAGCAGTACTTC
TRBV24-1,-,15,TRBJ2-5,-,CATSDPRGPRETQYF,TGTGCCACCAGTGATCCCCGGGGTCCTAGGGAGACCCAGTACTTC
TRBV5-5,-,13,TRBJ2-5,-,CASSGDVAETQYF,TGTGCCAGCAGTGGGGATGTTGCAGAGACCCAGTACTTC
TRBV6-2/TRBV6-3,many,15,TRBJ2-1,TRBD2,CASSYSLAGANEQFF,TGTGCCAGCAGTTACTCGCTAGCGGGAGCCAATGAGCAGTTCTTC
TRBV11-2,many,16,TRBJ2-5,-,CASSLASRGRWETQYF,TGTGCCAGCAGCTTAGCTTCCCGGGGGCGCTGGGAGACCCAGTACTTC
TRBV24-1,-,16,TRBJ1-2,-,CATSDPGRGLNYGYTF,TGTGCCACCAGTGATCCGGGACGGGGCCTTAACTATGGCTACACCTTC
TRBV19,-,13,TRBJ1-1,-,CASSGAVNTEAFF,TGTGCCAGTAGTGGGGCAGTTAACACTGAAGCTTTCTTT
TRBV30,many,15,TRBJ2-1,TRBD2,CAWSVGGRTYNEQFF,TGTGCCTGGAGTGTTGGCGGGAGAACCTACAATGAGCAGTTCTTC
TRBV19,few,17,TRBJ2-6,-,CASRPDPNVAGANVLTF,TGTGCCAGCCGGCCGGACCCGAATGTGGCTGGGGCCAACGTCCTGACTTTC
TRBV10-3,-,15,TRBJ1-3,-,CAISEGGYSGNTIYF,TGTGCCATCAGTGAGGGGGGCTACTCTGGAAACACCATATATTTT
TRBV28,many,13,TRBJ1-4,-,CASGGATNEKLFF,TGTGCCAGCGGGGGTGCAACTAATGAAAAACTGTTTTTT
TRBV9,many,13,TRBJ1-1,-,CASTGGINTEAFF,TGTGCCAGCACCGGGGGGATCAACACTGAAGCTTTCTTT
TRBV25-1,few,14,TRBJ1-3,-,CASNGVGVGNTIYF,TGTGCCAGCAACGGCGTGGGGGTCGGAAACACCATATATTTT
TRBV18,-,15,TRBJ1-3,-,CASSPALLSGNTIYF,TGTGCCAGCTCACCGGCCCTTCTCTCTGGAAACACCATATATTTT
TRBV3-1,few,15,TRBJ2-7,-,CASSAAEGGSYEQYF,TGTGCCAGCAGCGCCGCTGAGGGTGGCTCCTACGAGCAGTACTTC
TRBV6-5,many,16,TRBJ2-7,-,CASSYWPGVAEYEQYF,TGTGCCAGCAGTTACTGGCCAGGGGTTGCAGAGTACGAGCAGTACTTC